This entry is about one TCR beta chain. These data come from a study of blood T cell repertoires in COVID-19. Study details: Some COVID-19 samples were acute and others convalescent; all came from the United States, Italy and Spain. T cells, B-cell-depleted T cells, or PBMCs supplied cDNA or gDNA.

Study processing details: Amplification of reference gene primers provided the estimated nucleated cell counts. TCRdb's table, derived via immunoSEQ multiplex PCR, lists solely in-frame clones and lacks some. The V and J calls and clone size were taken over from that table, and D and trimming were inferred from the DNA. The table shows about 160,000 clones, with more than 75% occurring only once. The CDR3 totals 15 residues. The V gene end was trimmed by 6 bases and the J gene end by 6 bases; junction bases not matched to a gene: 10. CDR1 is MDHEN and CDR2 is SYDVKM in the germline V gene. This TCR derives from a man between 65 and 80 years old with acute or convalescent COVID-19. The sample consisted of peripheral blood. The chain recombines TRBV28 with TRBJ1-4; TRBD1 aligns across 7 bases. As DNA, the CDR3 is TGTGCCAGCAGGTCCCAGGGGGTGGGGTATGAAAAACTGTTTTTT. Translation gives CASRSQGVGYEKLFF.